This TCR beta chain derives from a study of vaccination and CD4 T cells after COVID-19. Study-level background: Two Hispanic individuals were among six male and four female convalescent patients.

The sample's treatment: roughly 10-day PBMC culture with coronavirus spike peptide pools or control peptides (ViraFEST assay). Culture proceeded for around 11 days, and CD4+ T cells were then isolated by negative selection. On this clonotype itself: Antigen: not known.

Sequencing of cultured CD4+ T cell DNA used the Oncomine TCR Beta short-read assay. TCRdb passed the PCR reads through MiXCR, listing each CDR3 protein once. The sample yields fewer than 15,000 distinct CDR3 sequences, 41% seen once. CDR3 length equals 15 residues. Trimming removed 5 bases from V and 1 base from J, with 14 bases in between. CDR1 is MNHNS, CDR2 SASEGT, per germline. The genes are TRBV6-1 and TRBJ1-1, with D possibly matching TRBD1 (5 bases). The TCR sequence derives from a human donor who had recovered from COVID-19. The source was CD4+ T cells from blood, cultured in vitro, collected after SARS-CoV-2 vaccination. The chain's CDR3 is CASSPLRGGNTEAFF. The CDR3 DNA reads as TGTGCCAGCAGTCCCCTTAGGGGAGGGAACACTGAAGCTTTCTTT.